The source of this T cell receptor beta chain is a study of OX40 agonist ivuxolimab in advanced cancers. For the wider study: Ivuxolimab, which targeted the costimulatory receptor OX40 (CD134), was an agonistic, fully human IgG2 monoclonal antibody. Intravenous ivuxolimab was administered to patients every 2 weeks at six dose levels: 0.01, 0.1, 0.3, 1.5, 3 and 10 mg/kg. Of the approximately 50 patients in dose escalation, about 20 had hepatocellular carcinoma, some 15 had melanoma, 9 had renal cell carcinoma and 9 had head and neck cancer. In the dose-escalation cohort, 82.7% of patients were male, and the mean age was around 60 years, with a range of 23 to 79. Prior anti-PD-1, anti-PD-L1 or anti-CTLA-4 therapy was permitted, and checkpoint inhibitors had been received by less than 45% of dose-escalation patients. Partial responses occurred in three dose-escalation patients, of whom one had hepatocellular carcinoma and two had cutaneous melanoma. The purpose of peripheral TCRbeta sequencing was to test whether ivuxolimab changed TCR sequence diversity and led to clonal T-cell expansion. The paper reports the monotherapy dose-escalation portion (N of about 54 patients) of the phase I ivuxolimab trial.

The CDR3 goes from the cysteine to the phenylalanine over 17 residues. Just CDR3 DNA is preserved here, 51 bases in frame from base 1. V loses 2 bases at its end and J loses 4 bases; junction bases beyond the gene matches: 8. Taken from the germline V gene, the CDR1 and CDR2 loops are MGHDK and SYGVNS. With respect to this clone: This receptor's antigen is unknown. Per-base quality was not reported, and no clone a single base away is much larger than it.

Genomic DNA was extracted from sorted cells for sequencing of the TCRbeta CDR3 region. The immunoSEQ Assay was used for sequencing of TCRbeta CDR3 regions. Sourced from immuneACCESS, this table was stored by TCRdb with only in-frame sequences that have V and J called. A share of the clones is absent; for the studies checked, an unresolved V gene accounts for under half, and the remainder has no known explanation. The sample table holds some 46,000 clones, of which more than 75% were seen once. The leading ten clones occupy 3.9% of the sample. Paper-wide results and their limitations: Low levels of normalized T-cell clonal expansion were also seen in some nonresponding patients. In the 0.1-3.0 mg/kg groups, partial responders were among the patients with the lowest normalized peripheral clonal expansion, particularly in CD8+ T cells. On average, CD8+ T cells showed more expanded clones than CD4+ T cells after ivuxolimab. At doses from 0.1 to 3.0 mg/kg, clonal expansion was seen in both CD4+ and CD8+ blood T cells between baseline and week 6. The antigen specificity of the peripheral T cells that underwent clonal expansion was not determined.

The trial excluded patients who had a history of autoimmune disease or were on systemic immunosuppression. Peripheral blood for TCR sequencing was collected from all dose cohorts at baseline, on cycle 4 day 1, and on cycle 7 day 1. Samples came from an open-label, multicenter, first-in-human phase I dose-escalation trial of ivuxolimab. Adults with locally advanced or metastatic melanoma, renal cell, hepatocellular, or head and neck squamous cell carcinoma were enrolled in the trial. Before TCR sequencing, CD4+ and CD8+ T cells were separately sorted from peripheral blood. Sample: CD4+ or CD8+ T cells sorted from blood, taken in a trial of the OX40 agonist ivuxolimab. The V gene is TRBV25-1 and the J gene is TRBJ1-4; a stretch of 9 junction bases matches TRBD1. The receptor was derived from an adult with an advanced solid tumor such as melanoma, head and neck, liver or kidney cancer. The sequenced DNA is TGTGCCAGCAGTGAACTAAACAGGGGGCGAGGTAATGAAAAACTGTTTTTT. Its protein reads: CASSELNRGRGNEKLFF.